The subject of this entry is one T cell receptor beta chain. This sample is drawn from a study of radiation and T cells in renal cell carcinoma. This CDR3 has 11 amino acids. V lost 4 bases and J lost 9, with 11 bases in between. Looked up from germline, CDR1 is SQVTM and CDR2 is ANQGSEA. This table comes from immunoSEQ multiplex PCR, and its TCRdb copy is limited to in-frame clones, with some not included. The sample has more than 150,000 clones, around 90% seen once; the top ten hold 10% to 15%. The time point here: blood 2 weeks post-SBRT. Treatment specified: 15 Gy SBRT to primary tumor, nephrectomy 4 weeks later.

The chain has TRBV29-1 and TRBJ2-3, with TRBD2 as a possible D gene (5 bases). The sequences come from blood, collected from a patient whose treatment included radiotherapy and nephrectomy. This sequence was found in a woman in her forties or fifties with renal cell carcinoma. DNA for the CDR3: TGCAGCGTTGCGGGATCCGGAACGCAGTATTTT. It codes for CSVAGSGTQYF.